This T cell receptor beta chain was recovered during a study of blood T cells in healthy people across ages. Study-wide results and caveats: The donors' CMV status was not determined, possibly confounding changes in expanded clonotypes.

Germline CDR1 SNHLY, CDR2 FYNNEI. The CDR3 is made up of 14 amino acids. Trimming pared 10 bases from V and 7 bases from J, leaving 20 bases between. This clonotype was counted only a few times. The target antigen is unknown. A second PCR, run for about 7 to 11 cycles, used a sample-barcoded 5' primer plus a J-beta primer mix. Every molecule of cDNA carried a tag from a template-switch adaptor with 12 random nucleotides. MiXCR was run by TCRdb on the 5' RACE reads, yielding one entry per CDR3 protein. The table shows some 1.4 million distinct CDR3 sequences, with about 43% occurring only once. The specimen was blood. The chain links TRBV2 to TRBJ2-1; no reliable D call. The receptor's source is a woman younger than 35 in good health. CDR3 residues: CATLRRYMLNEQFF. CDR3 coding DNA: TGTGCCACCCTCCGACGGTACATGTTGAATGAGCAGTTCTTC. The whole variable domain, remainder taken from reference TRBV2 and TRBJ2-1, is EPEVTQTPSHQVTQMGQEVILRCVPISNHLYFYWYRQILGQKVEFLVSFYNNEISEKSEIFDDQFSVERPDGSNFTLKIRSTKLEDSAMYFCATLRRYMLNEQFFGPGTRLTVL.